This T cell receptor beta chain is drawn from a study of cytomegalovirus exposure and HLA in healthy donors. Study in general: T cells numbering 150 million to 200 million yielded 95 million to 140 million unique TCR beta sequences in an earlier analysis. Whole-study findings and limits: Association of a missense DCLRE1C variant with TCR beta V- and J-gene trimming was reported in a later analysis.

V gave up 1 base and J gave up 5 bases, with 9 bases separating them. Germline loops: CDR1 SGHDT, CDR2 YYEEEE. The CDR3 covers 13 residues. PCR primers comprised 60 Vbeta and 13 Jbeta primers. Sequencing was performed with immunoSEQ multiplex PCR; in TCRdb, only in-frame clones are kept and a portion is missing. The table records approximately 150,000 clones, over 70% of them present only once. Concerning this clone itself: Its cognate antigen is unknown.

The chain employs TRBV5-6 and TRBJ1-1, with D uncertain. The specimen was PBMCs. This TCR derives from a woman in her twenties or thirties in good health and CMV-seropositive. The CDR3 loop is CASSLTRRTEAFF. The DNA for the CDR3 is TGTGCCAGCAGCTTGACCCGGCGGACTGAAGCTTTCTTT.